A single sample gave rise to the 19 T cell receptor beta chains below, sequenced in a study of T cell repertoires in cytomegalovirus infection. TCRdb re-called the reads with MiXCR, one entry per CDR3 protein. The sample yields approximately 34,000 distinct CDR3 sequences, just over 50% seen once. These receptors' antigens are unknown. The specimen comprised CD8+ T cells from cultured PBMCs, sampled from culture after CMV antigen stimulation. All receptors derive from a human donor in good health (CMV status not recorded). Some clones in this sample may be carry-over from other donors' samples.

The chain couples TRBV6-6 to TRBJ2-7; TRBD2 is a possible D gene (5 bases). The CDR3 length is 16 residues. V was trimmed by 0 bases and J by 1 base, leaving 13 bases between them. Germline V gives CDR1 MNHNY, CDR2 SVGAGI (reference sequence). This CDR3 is CASSYSTPAASYEQYF. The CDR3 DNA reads TGTGCCAGCAGTTACTCGACCCCAGCGGCGTCCTACGAGCAGTACTTC.

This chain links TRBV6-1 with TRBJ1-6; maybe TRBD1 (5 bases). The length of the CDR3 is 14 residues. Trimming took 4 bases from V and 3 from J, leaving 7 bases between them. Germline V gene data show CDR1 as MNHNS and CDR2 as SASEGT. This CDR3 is CASSAGFYNSPLHF. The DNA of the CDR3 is TGTGCCAGCAGTGCAGGGTTCTATAATTCACCCCTCCACTTT.

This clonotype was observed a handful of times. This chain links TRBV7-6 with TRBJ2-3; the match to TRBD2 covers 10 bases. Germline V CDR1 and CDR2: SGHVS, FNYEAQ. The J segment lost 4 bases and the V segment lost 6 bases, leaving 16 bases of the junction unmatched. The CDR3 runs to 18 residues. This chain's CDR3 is CASRPGTSEPKVPDTQYF. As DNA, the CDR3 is TGTGCCAGCAGACCCGGGACTAGCGAGCCAAAAGTCCCAGATACGCAGTATTTT.

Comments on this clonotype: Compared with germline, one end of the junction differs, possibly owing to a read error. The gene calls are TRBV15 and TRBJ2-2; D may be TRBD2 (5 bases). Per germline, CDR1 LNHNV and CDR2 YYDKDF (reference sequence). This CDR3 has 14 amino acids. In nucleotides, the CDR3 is TGTGCCACCAGCAGGAACCGGGGAACCGGGGAGCTGTGTTTT. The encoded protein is CATSRNRGTGELCF.

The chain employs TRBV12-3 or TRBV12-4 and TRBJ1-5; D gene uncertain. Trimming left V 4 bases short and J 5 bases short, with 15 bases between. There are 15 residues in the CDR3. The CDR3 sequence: CASSSSGKVDQPQHF. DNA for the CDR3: TGTGCCAGCAGTTCCTCCGGGAAGGTGGATCAGCCCCAGCATTTT.

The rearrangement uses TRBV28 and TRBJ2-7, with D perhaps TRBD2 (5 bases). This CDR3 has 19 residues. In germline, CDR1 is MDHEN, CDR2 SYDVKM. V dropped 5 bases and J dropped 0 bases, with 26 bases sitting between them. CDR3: CASSLPTLALDRSSYEQYF. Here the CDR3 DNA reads TGTGCCAGCAGTCTCCCGACCCTAGCATTAGACCGGAGCTCCTACGAGCAGTACTTC.

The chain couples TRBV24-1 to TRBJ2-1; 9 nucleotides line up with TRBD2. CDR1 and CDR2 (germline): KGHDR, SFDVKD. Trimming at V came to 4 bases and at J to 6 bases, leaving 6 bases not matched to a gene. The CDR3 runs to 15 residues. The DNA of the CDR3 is TGTGCCACCAGTGAGAGGGCGGGAGGGCGCAATGAGCAGTTCTTC. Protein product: CATSERAGGRNEQFF.

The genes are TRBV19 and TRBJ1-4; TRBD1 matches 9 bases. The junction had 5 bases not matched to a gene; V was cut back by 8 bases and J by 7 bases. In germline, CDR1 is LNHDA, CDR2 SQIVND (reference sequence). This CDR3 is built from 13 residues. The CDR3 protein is CASSGQGGEKLFF. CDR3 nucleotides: TGTGCCAGTTCGGGACAGGGCGGTGAAAAACTGTTTTTT.

The DNA of the CDR3 is TGTGCCAGCAGCCCCCGCCCCCTCGGGACTGAAGCTTTCTTT. Its translation is CASSPRPLGTEAFF. The chain uses TRBV3-1 and TRBJ1-1; no clear D gene. Germline loops: CDR1 LGHDT, CDR2 YNNKEL (reference sequence). V lost 4 bases and J lost 5, with 14 bases in between. This CDR3 contains 14 residues.

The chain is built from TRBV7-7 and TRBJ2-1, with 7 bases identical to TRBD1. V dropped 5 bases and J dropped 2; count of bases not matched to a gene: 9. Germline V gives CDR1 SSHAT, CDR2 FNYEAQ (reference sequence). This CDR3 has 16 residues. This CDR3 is CASSPRRQGPYNEQFF. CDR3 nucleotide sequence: TGTGCCAGCAGCCCCAGGCGACAGGGACCCTACAATGAGCAGTTCTTC.

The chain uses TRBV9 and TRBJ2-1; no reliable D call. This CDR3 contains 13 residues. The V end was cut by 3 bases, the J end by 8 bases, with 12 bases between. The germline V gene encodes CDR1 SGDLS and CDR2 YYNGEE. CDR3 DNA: TGTGCCAGCAGCGGCCTAGGGCTAGATGAGCAGTTCTTC. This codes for CASSGLGLDEQFF.

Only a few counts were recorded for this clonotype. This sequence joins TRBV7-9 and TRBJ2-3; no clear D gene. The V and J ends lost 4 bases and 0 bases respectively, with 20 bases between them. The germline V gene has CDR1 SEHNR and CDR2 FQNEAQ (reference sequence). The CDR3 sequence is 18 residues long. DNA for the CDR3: TGTGCCAGCAGCTACTTATCCGGGCCCACGGGTAGCACAGATACGCAGTATTTT. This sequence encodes CASSYLSGPTGSTDTQYF.

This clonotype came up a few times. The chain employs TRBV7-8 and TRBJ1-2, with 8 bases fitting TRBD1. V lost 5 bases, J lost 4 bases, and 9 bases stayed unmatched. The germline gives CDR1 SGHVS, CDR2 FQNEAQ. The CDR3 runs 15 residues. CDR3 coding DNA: TGTGCCAGCAGCACACCGGGACAGGAGCTCTATGGCTACACCTTC. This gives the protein CASSTPGQELYGYTF.

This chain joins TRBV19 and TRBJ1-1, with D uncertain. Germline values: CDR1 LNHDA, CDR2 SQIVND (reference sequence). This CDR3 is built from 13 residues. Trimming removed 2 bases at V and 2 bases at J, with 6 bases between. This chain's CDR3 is CASSIFGNTEAFF. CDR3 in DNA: TGTGCCAGTAGTATATTTGGCAACACTGAAGCTTTCTTT.

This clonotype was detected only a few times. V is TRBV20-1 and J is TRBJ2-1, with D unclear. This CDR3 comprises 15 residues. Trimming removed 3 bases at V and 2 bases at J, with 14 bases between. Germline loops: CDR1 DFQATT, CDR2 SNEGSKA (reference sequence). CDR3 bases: TGCAGTGCTAGTGGGATCCCACGGGCCTACAATGAGCAGTTCTTC. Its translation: CSASGIPRAYNEQFF.

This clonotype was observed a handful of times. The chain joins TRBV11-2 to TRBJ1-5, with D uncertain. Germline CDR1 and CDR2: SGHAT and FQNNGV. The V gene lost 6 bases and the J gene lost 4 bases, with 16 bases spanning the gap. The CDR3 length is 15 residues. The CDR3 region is CASSQSAQVNQPQHF. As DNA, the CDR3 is TGTGCCAGCAGTCAGAGTGCGCAGGTTAATCAGCCCCAGCATTTT.

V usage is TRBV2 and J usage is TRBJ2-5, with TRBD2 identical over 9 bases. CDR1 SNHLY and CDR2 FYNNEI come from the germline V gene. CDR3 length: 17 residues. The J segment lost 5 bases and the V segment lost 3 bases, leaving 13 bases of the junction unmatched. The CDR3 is CASSDKRSGGLLETQYF. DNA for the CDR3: TGTGCCAGCAGTGATAAGAGGAGCGGGGGGCTCCTGGAGACCCAGTACTTC. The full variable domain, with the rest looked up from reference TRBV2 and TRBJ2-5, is EPEVTQTPSHQVTQMGQEVILRCVPISNHLYFYWYRQILGQKVEFLVSFYNNEISEKSEIFDDQFSVERPDGSNFTLKIRSTKLEDSAMYFCASSDKRSGGLLETQYFGPGTRLLVL.

The CDR3 here is CASSLGSSGNPKDTQYF. CDR3 sequence (DNA): TGTGCCAGCAGCTTAGGAAGTAGCGGGAACCCCAAAGATACGCAGTATTTT. The chain uses TRBV7-8 and TRBJ2-3, with 8 bases lining up with TRBD2. CDR1 SGHVS and CDR2 FQNEAQ come from the germline V gene. The CDR3 length is 17 residues. Losses at the gene ends were 1 base for V and 5 bases for J; bases not matched to a gene: 11.

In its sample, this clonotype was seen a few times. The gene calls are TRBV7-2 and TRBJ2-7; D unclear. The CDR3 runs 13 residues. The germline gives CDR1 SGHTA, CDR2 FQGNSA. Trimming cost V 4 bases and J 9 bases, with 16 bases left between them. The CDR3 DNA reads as TGTGCCAGCAGCTCGGACCCCAGCCCGGGGCAGTACTTC. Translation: CASSSDPSPGQYF.